This TCR beta chain was captured in a study of spatial heterogeneity in lung cancer (dated by TCRdb to the late 2010s). Notes on the research overall: More beta-chain than alpha-chain transcripts were consistently detected, likely reflecting higher beta-chain transcript abundance. In the raw uncorrected reads, each unique combination of TCR and UMI appeared more than ten times on average. TCR alpha and beta repertoires were quantitatively compared across multiple tumor regions, matched nontumor lung and blood in non-small cell lung cancer. The study linked features of the TCR repertoire to counts of nonsynonymous mutations, which were determined by whole-exome sequencing of tumor tissue. At surgery, 200 or so tumor regions, almost 65 matched nontumor lung samples and 56 PBMC samples were TCR-sequenced for both alpha and beta chains. Study-level results and caveats: Additional single-cell paired TCR alpha and beta sequencing was considered necessary to confirm, at a functional level, the hypothesis that regional TCRs recognize regional mutations. Ubiquitous expanded tumor TCRs were found in blood more often at tumor resection than at routine follow-up.

This clonotype appeared many times. No antigen is known for it. Within one base of it there is no much larger clone, and no base qualities were kept. The sample's time point label, decoded: sample taken at primary tumor resection. Samples were obtained from about 69 patients with early-stage, untreated non-small cell lung cancer from the lung TRACERx cohort. TCR sequencing used whole RNA extracted from tumor and nontumor lung tissue, or from cryopreserved PBMC samples, without cell sorting. Patients were selected for TCR sequencing only if sufficient RNA was available from at least two tumor regions. Reading from cysteine to phenylalanine, the CDR3 counts 14 amino acids. Solely the CDR3 DNA is kept, with 42 bases framed from the first base. V and J are truncated by 8 bases and 7 bases respectively, leaving an intervening sequence of 18 bases. The germline V gene yields MNHEY for CDR1 and SVGEGT for CDR2.

Receptor libraries were prepared by 5' RACE. Sequenced using a NextSeq 500. In the TCR library protocol, a unique molecular identifier was attached to each TCR cDNA molecule so that PCR and sequencing errors could be corrected. The study's processing was this. TCR identification, UMI-based error correction and CDR3 extraction were all carried out with Decombinator tools. Expanded TCRs were defined as those above a frequency of 2 per 1,000, corresponding to the top 1% of the tumor frequency distribution. Renyi diversity was computed with the R vegan package after each repertoire had been subsampled 100 times to 5,000 TCRs. CDR3 similarity networks were built from amino acid triplet string-kernel similarity, with CDR3s being connected when pairwise similarity was above 0.82. Clones were called with MiXCR by TCRdb after fastp trimmed the public reads at Q25, and only in-frame beta chains were retained. A single entry per CDR3 protein holds the most common genes and DNA from its merged rows. TCRdb assigned the V and J calls; the authors' analysis was not used. This sample has tens of thousands of distinct CDR3 sequences in its table, and over 4.5% of those were observed once. Less than 45% of the sample rests with the top ten.

The clonotype originates from a male donor with early-stage non-small cell lung cancer. The sequences come from PBMCs, collected at surgery. This receptor chain uses TRBV6-2 or TRBV6-3 and TRBJ2-1, with the D gene tentatively TRBD1 or TRBD2, based on 5 matching bases in each. The nucleotides are TGTGCCAGCGAAGGGGCCTCCGGCGGGAATGAGCAGTTCTTC. Its product reads: CASEGASGGNEQFF.